The clone carrying this TCR beta chain was observed a few times. These data are taken from a study of early T cells in non-severe SARS-CoV-2 infection. Researchers attached unique molecular identifiers to individual cDNA molecules. Each CDR3 protein gets one entry after TCRdb re-called the 5' RACE reads with MiXCR. Altogether just under 65,000 distinct CDR3 sequences are present, about 11% being singletons, with the ten largest covering 2.9%. This CDR3 is 14 amino acids long. Trimming removed 4 bases from V and 1 base from J, with 12 bases in between. Germline CDR1 is SQVTM and CDR2 is ANQGSEA. The chain uses TRBV29-1 and TRBJ2-3; D call uncertain. The TCR was taken from an adult who was a healthcare worker with PCR-confirmed SARS-CoV-2 infection or an uninfected control (not recorded which). The source material was whole blood, sampled at baseline. CDR3 nucleotide sequence: TGCAGCGTTGTTCGCGTTATCGGCACAGATACGCAGTATTTT. Amino acid sequence: CSVVRVIGTDTQYF.